This TCR beta chain was found in a study of low-dose radiotherapy and immunotherapy resistance in tumors. Background on the study: Daily oral aspirin at 300 mg began on cycle 1 day 1 and lasted four cycles.

As for time point: after trial treatment. Sample treatment: LDRT plus nivolumab, ipilimumab, low-dose cyclophosphamide and aspirin (RACIN trial). With TRAV- and TRBV-specific primers, first-strand cDNA was made, covering the alpha and beta chains. It was with a constant-region primer and a V-primer adapter that TCRs were amplified over roughly 19 PCR cycles. Via MiXCR, TCRdb re-called the reads, giving one row per CDR3 protein. Of some 100,000 distinct CDR3 sequences in the sample, less than 25% were seen once. Germline loops: CDR1 KGHSH, CDR2 LQKENI. This CDR3 has 15 amino acids. Trimming took 0 bases from V and 9 from J; bases not matched to a gene: 5.

This receptor was obtained from a male donor with prostate cancer. The rearrangement joins TRBV18 to TRBJ1-6; 7 bases match TRBD1. The sample consisted of PBMCs, taken after low-dose radiotherapy plus immunotherapy. The CDR3, as DNA: TGTGCCAGCTCACCACCGTCGACAGGGAGTTCACCCCTCCACTTT. Amino acids: CASSPPSTGSSPLHF.